The 8 T cell receptor beta chains reported below all come from one sample, sequenced in a study of radiotherapy plus CTLA-4 blockade in lung cancer. The assay was immunoSEQ multiplex PCR, and TCRdb's table has in-frame clones only and misses some. The table records about 90,000 clones, 72% of them present only once. Sequenced here: peripheral blood, sampled from a patient treated with radiotherapy plus ipilimumab. The origin of the receptors is a human donor with non-small cell lung cancer that progressed on radiotherapy plus ipilimumab.

The chain couples TRBV6-1 to TRBJ1-2, with 7 bases identical to TRBD1. V shed 2 bases, J shed 4 bases, and the junction held 13 bases outside the gene matches. Germline values: CDR1 MNHNS, CDR2 SASEGT. CDR3 length: 17 residues. CDR3 sequence: CASSERGDRVASYGYTF. The CDR3 coding sequence is TGTGCCAGCAGTGAAAGGGGAGACAGGGTGGCCTCCTATGGCTACACCTTC.

The V and J genes are TRBV6-6 and TRBJ1-5; D not certain. Germline values: CDR1 MNHNY, CDR2 SVGAGI (reference sequence). The CDR3 has 14 amino acids. The V and J ends lost 6 bases and 0 bases respectively, with 9 bases between them. The CDR3: CASRSGYSNQPQHF. The CDR3 DNA follows: TGTGCCAGCAGGTCAGGCTATAGCAATCAGCCCCAGCATTTT.

The J gene is TRBJ1-3, the V gene TRBV7-2; maybe TRBD1 (5 bases). The CDR3 runs to 14 residues. The germline V gene encodes CDR1 SGHTA and CDR2 FQGNSA. V was trimmed by 4 bases and J by 1 base, leaving 8 bases between them. CDR3 sequence: CASSSGGSGNTIYF. Written as DNA, the CDR3 is TGTGCCAGCAGCTCCGGGGGTTCTGGAAACACCATATATTTT.

In this sample, this clone turned up a few times. V gene TRBV28 combines with J gene TRBJ1-3, with a possible D match to TRBD1 (6 bases). Germline V gene data show CDR1 as MDHEN and CDR2 as SYDVKM. The V end was cut by 6 bases, the J end by 6 bases, with 18 bases between. The CDR3 consists of 15 residues. CDR3 coding DNA: TGTGCCAGCAGCTCGTCTTCCGGGACAATAAACACCATATATTTT. It is translated as CASSSSSGTINTIYF.

The chain is built from TRBV10-2 and TRBJ2-1; 13 bases align to TRBD2. Germline lookup yields CDR1 WSHSY and CDR2 SAAADI. After removal of 6 bases from V and 10 bases from J, the junction contained 6 bases not matched to a gene. This CDR3 comprises 14 residues. The CDR3 region is CASRGLAGTGEQFF. As DNA, the CDR3 is TGCGCCAGCAGGGGACTAGCGGGAACGGGGGAGCAGTTCTTC.

The chain couples TRBV7-9 to TRBJ2-2, with D perhaps TRBD1 or TRBD2 (6 bases each). Germline values: CDR1 SEHNR, CDR2 FQNEAQ (reference sequence). V shed 7 bases and J shed 8 bases, with 14 bases lying between them. The CDR3 runs 13 residues. CDR3 nucleotides: TGTGCCAGCACCCTAGGGGGGCCGGGGGAGCTGTTTTTT. Protein sequence: CASTLGGPGELFF.

This chain joins TRBV4-3 and TRBJ2-5; 11 nucleotides agree with TRBD2. The last part of the DNA fits TRBJ2-7 better; the J call may be wrong. In germline, CDR1 is LGHNA, CDR2 YSLEER. The CDR3 is 19 amino acids. The CDR3 protein is CASSQGYVAGGRSSYEQYF. DNA for the CDR3: TGCGCCAGCAGCCAAGGGTATGTAGCGGGGGGGAGGAGCTCCTACGAGCAGTACTTC.

The gene calls are TRBV18 and TRBJ2-7; perhaps TRBD2 as D (6 bases). Germline loops: CDR1 KGHSH, CDR2 LQKENI. The CDR3 extends over 14 amino acids. V was shortened by 0 bases and J by 5 bases, with 11 bases between the two germline ends. CDR3 nucleotide sequence: TGTGCCAGCTCACCACCGGCGGGGTTTCACGAGCAGTACTTC. This codes for CASSPPAGFHEQYF.